This T cell receptor beta chain is drawn from a study of blood T cell repertoires in COVID-19. Trimming pared 0 bases from V and 15 bases from J, leaving 18 bases between. This CDR3 has 14 amino acids. Germline V lookup: CDR1 LNHNV, CDR2 YYDKDF (reference sequence). This table comes from immunoSEQ multiplex PCR, and its TCRdb copy is limited to in-frame clones, with some not included. The sample lists fewer than 250,000 clones; around 85% were seen once. This clone was recorded only once. The material sequenced was peripheral blood. The receptor comes from a woman aged 45-59 years with acute or convalescent COVID-19. The gene calls are TRBV15 and TRBJ2-1; tentative D call: TRBD2 (5 bases). CDR3 loop: CATSREEGPSWPFF. CDR3 DNA sequence: TGTGCCACCAGCAGAGAAGAGGGCCCCAGCTGGCCGTTCTTC.